The 12 T cell receptor beta chains below come from one sample, sequenced in a study of regulatory T cells in long-lasting Graves disease. Assembly of TCR beta libraries relied on iRepertoire HTBI primers together with Arm-PCR of CDR3 regions. TCRdb reanalysed the multiplex PCR reads using MiXCR and keeps one entry per CDR3 protein. The sample has about 240,000 distinct CDR3 sequences, about 19% seen once. Regarding time point: newly diagnosed GD, antithyroid drugs for less than 3 months. PBMC-derived RNA was used for the TCR library. Sequences were derived from peripheral blood mononuclear cells (PBMCs), sampled at new diagnosis, from a patient treated with antithyroid drugs. The source is a female donor with Graves disease.

This clonotype was recorded only once. The rearrangement links TRBV7-2 to TRBJ2-7; D uncertain. Per germline, CDR1 SGHTA and CDR2 FQGNSA. This CDR3 has 15 amino acids. V was clipped by 2 bases and J by 0 bases, with 11 bases between them. CDR3 sequence: CASSLIVASSYEQYF. Written as DNA, the CDR3 is TGTGCCAGCAGCTTAATAGTGGCTAGCTCCTACGAGCAGTACTTC.

This clonotype was detected many times. The V and J genes are TRBV18 and TRBJ2-1; 9 nucleotides align to TRBD1. The J segment lost 1 base and the V segment lost 0 bases, leaving 1 base of the junction unmatched. This CDR3 comprises 16 residues. From germline, CDR1 is KGHSH and CDR2 LQKENI. DNA for the CDR3: TGTGCCAGCTCACCACCGGGACAGGGATCCTACAATGAGCAGTTCTTC. It is translated as CASSPPGQGSYNEQFF.

Ten or more counts support this clonotype. The chain joins TRBV7-3 to TRBJ1-2; unclear D gene. This CDR3 is 11 amino acids long. Trimming took off 6 bases at V and 8 bases at J, with 10 bases between the two ends. Per the germline V gene, CDR1 is SGHTA and CDR2 is FQGTGA. DNA for the CDR3: TGTGCCAGCAGTACCGGTAGAGGCTACACCTTC. Translated: CASSTGRGYTF.

This clonotype was detected ten times or more. The genes are TRBV7-3 and TRBJ1-1; D unresolved. The germline CDR1 and CDR2 sequences are SGHTA and FQGTGA. V was trimmed by 5 bases and J by 1 base, leaving 8 bases between them. The CDR3 runs 13 residues. The CDR3 DNA follows: TGTGCCAGCAGCCACACATCGAACACTGAAGCTTTCTTT. Translating gives CASSHTSNTEAFF.

This clonotype was counted many times. The V call is TRBV7-2, the J call TRBJ1-1; 8 nucleotides line up with TRBD1. The CDR3 loop spans 15 amino acids. Germline CDR1 is SGHTA and CDR2 is FQGNSA. With V trimmed by 4 bases and J by 7 bases, 11 bases remained unmatched. CDR3 region: CASSSPQTGADEAFF. Written as DNA, the CDR3 is TGTGCCAGCAGCTCCCCTCAGACAGGGGCGGATGAAGCTTTCTTT.

This clonotype was detected many times. The chain couples TRBV27 to TRBJ2-1; 7 bases are shared with TRBD1. The DNA end is a closer match to TRBJ2-5, so the J assignment may be wrong. Germline V gives CDR1 MNHEY, CDR2 SMNVEV (reference sequence). The CDR3 length is 18 residues. The CDR3 reads CASSLTGQPGTRQETQYF. As DNA, the CDR3 is TGTGCCAGCAGTTTAACGGGACAGCCCGGGACGCGACAAGAGACCCAGTACTTC.

In its sample, this clonotype was seen many times. The chain links TRBV10-3 to TRBJ2-1; no reliable D call. From germline, CDR1 is ENHRY and CDR2 SYGVKD. There are 13 residues in the CDR3. The V and J ends lost 2 bases and 2 bases respectively, with 4 bases between them. Written as DNA, the CDR3 is TGTGCCATCAGTGAGGGACCCTACAATGAGCAGTTCTTC. Translation gives CAISEGPYNEQFF.

This sequence joins TRBV19 and TRBJ2-5, with TRBD1 as a possible D gene (5 bases). V was shortened by 9 bases and J by 3 bases, with 17 bases between the two germline ends. The CDR3 is made up of 14 amino acids. The germline V gene has CDR1 LNHDA and CDR2 SQIVND (reference sequence). CDR3 loop: CASKWGVAEETQYF. The CDR3 DNA sequence: TGTGCCAGCAAATGGGGCGTAGCTGAAGAGACCCAGTACTTC.

Remarks on this clonotype: This could be a read error, since a much larger clone is one nucleotide away. This chain joins TRBV6-2 or TRBV6-3 and TRBJ2-1; perhaps D is TRBD1 or TRBD2 (6 bases each). The CDR3 contains 16 residues. Germline-derived CDR1 and CDR2 are MNHEY and SVGEGT. CDR3 sequence (DNA): TGTGCCGGCAGTTACTCGATAGGGGGGTCCTACAATGAGCAGTTCTTC. This translates into CAGSYSIGGSYNEQFF.

This clonotype was recorded once. V and J are TRBV6-1 and TRBJ2-7; 12 nucleotides align to TRBD1. After removal of 6 bases from V and 0 bases from J, the junction contained 6 bases not matched to a gene. The CDR3 loop spans 16 amino acids. Germline CDR1 and CDR2: MNHNS and SASEGT. The CDR3 region is CASRPGTGGSSYEQYF. In DNA, the CDR3 is TGTGCCAGCAGGCCTGGGACAGGGGGCAGCTCCTACGAGCAGTACTTC.

A few counts support this clonotype. The chain uses TRBV5-1 and TRBJ2-6; 7 bases are a match to TRBD1. The CDR3 consists of 14 residues. Trimming took 4 bases from V and 3 from J; bases not matched to a gene: 1. Germline lookup yields CDR1 SGHRS and CDR2 YFSETQ. The CDR3 DNA reads as TGCGCCAGCAGCGACAGGGATGGGGCCAACGTCCTGACTTTC. Protein sequence: CASSDRDGANVLTF.

This clonotype was recorded many times. As DNA, the CDR3 is TGCGCCAGCAGCGACCGGGACACCCGCAATGAGCAGTTCTTC. Translated, it gives CASSDRDTRNEQFF. The chain carries TRBV4-1 and TRBJ2-1; perhaps TRBD1 as D (6 bases). V was pared by 5 bases and J by 6 bases, with 14 bases between. There are 14 residues in the CDR3. The V gene's germline CDR1 is MGHRA and CDR2 YSYEKL.